This TCR beta chain was retrieved from a study of T-cell memory formation after mild COVID-19. Findings of the study overall: Cross-reactive memory apparently joined, as some responding clones appeared in pre-infection memory. Chiefly within CM and EM were the contracting CD4+ clones; CD8+ ones were within EMRA.

Turning to this clonotype: Antigen specificity is unknown.

V lost 5 bases and J lost 0, with 8 bases in between. This CDR3 spans 13 amino acids. The germline V gene has CDR1 DFQATT and CDR2 SNEGSKA (reference sequence). Sample barcodes and UMIs were carried by the TCR alpha and TCR beta cDNA libraries that 5'RACE generated with constant-segment primers. MiXCR was run by TCRdb on the 5' RACE reads, yielding one entry per CDR3 protein. The sample includes 400,000 to 450,000 distinct CDR3 sequences, about a sixth seen only once; the top ten take 20% to 25%. The genes are TRBV20-1 and TRBJ1-3; no reliable D call. The receptor was isolated from a man aged 18 to 35 who had mild COVID-19 (a few samples of this study predate the infection). Cell type and time point are not known. What was sequenced was PBMCs or a T cell subset sorted from them (not recorded which). The CDR3: CSAWTFSGNTIYF. CDR3 sequence (DNA): TGCAGTGCTTGGACCTTCTCTGGAAACACCATATATTTT.